The sequence of this TCR beta chain was determined in a study of T cell clusters in autoimmune cytopenias. According to its frequency, this clonotype is medium-sized. Its antigen is as yet unknown. The CDR3 has 15 amino acids. CDR1 is SGHNT and CDR2 is YENEEA in the germline V gene. TRB was amplified by touch-down multiplex PCR, primer pools A and B combined. TCRdb re-called the multiplex PCR reads, yielding one record per CDR3 amino acid sequence without DNA. The sample table sets out several thousand distinct CDR3 sequences. TRB amplification used 250 ng of peripheral blood genomic DNA. General study points: TRB repertoire shifts in secondary cytopenia and chronic lymphocytic leukemia mostly reflected lymphoma, not autoimmunity.

A further study also used this sample, focusing on T cell repertoires in aging, cancer and after chemotherapy. From that report: Donors were grouped into six age bands spanning 30 or younger through 70 or older. Repeat sampling of healthy donors over several months to years showed clear clonal overlap. Healthy donors lost TCR diversity with age mainly through richness, cancer patients through richness and evenness.

V usage is TRBV11-3 and J usage is TRBJ2-7; as DNA is missing, the TRBD1 call by TCRdb cannot be tested. Sequencing used peripheral blood. This sequence originates from a human donor in good health. The CDR3 here is CASSSRGQGAYEQYF.